The rows below give T cell receptor beta chains drawn from one sample of a study of T-cell reconstitution after alpha-beta-depleted transplantation in children. TCRdb re-called the PCR reads through MiXCR, storing one row per CDR3 protein. The table lists roughly 500,000 distinct CDR3 sequences, roughly an eighth of them singletons. The sample consisted of PBMCs from the stem cell graft donor, taken from the stem cell graft. These receptors were taken from a human donor who donated a stem cell graft to a child with combined immunodeficiency. The CDR3 runs from the conserved cysteine through the conserved F or W. A D gene is named only where the DNA matches it firmly. Some rows have no size entry. The others give once, few or many, or a class for an expanded clone.

TRBV7-2	.	few	TRBJ1-5	TGTGCCAGCAGCCGGGACTACTATAGCAATCAGCCCCAGCATTTT	CASSRDYYSNQPQHF
TRBV7-9	.	.	TRBJ1-1	TGTGCCAGCAGCTATACCGGGCCCCGAGGAATGAACACTGAAGCTTTCTTT	CASSYTGPRGMNTEAFF
TRBV29-1	.	.	TRBJ2-2	TGCAGCGGCGAAATACAGGGTTGGGGCACCGGGGAGCTGTTTTTT	CSGEIQGWGTGELFF
TRBV29-1	.	many	TRBJ2-1	TGCAGCGTTGATGGGAGTGGTTCCTACAATGAGCAGTTCTTC	CSVDGSGSYNEQFF
TRBV4-3	.	few	TRBJ2-5	TGCGCCAGCAGCCAAGAGGGGTTAGCGGACCAAGAGACCCAGTACTTC	CASSQEGLADQETQYF
TRBV9	TRBD1	.	TRBJ2-5	TGTGCCAGCAGCCCCCGGGACAGGCCGTACCAAGAGACCCAGTACTTC	CASSPRDRPYQETQYF
TRBV24-1	.	few	TRBJ1-1	TGTGCCACCAGTGACCCCTTACAGAAGGAAGCTTTCTTT	CATSDPLQKEAFF
TRBV4-3	TRBD2	.	TRBJ2-2	TGCGCCAGCAGCCAAGATCTAGCGGGAGAGGCCGGGGAGCTGTTTTTT	CASSQDLAGEAGELFF
TRBV29-1	TRBD2	many	TRBJ2-1	TGCAGCGTTGACGCCATGGGACTAGCGGGGAGGCAGTTCTTC	CSVDAMGLAGRQFF
TRBV4-1	TRBD1	.	TRBJ2-7	TGCGCCAGCAGCCAAGCCCCCGGGGGACAGGGGTTATACGAGCAGTACTTC	CASSQAPGGQGLYEQYF
TRBV4-3	TRBD1	many	TRBJ2-7	TGCGCCAGCAGCCAAGGCTGGGACAGCTATCAGCAGTACTTC	CASSQGWDSYQQYF
TRBV10-3	.	few	TRBJ2-2	TGTGCCACCGGGACAAACACCGGGGAGCTGTTTTTT	CATGTNTGELFF
TRBV6-5	.	many	TRBJ2-1	TGTGCCAGCAGTTACTCTGGGCTGGGAGTAACGGAGTTCTTC	CASSYSGLGVTEFF
TRBV5-4	TRBD1	many	TRBJ1-4	TGTGCCAGCAGCTTGAAGGGACAGGGGGCCTTTAATGAAAAACTGTTTTTT	CASSLKGQGAFNEKLFF
TRBV7-2	TRBD2	.	TRBJ2-1	TGTGCCAGCAGCTATAATGAGTACCAGCGGGGGACCAATGAGCAGTTCTTC	CASSYNEYQRGTNEQFF
TRBV7-3	.	few	TRBJ2-3	TGTGCCAGCAGCCCGGCCGCCACAGATACGCAGTATTTT	CASSPAATDTQYF
TRBV7-9	.	few	TRBJ2-5	TGTGCCAGCAGCCCCGCCGGGGCGGGAGAGACCCAGTACTTC	CASSPAGAGETQYF
TRBV9	TRBD2	.	TRBJ2-7	TGTGCCAGCAGCGTAGCTGGGCTAGCGGTTCTACCCCTCTACGAGCAGTACTTC	CASSVAGLAVLPLYEQYF
TRBV7-6	.	.	TRBJ1-1	TGTGCCAGCAGCTCGCCAACGGCGGGGGGCACTGAAGCTTTCTTT	CASSSPTAGGTEAFF
TRBV14	.	.	TRBJ2-1	TGTGCCAGCAGCCAAGATTTTGGGAGTGAGCAGTTCTTC	CASSQDFGSEQFF
TRBV5-1	.	.	TRBJ2-3	TGCGCCAGCAGCTTCGGATGGCAGAGCACAGATACGCAGTATTTT	CASSFGWQSTDTQYF
TRBV7-9	TRBD2	few	TRBJ2-5	TGTGCCAGCAGCAGCGGGGCAGCCGAAGGAGGGGCCCAGTACTTC	CASSSGAAEGGAQYF
TRBV15	.	.	TRBJ1-2	TGTGCCACCAGCAGCCCGGGGAGGGGGGACTATGGCTACACCTTC	CATSSPGRGDYGYTF